The present T cell receptor beta chain was sequenced within a study of metastatic and nonmetastatic thyroid tumors. Looking at the study overall: Across blood and tumor or nodule tissue, repertoires from malignant and benign thyroid patients were compared with one another.

Using MiXCR, TCRdb re-called clones from the PCR reads. Of about 35,000 clones in the sample, around 17% were seen once. This clone has a count of ten or more. Patients had received no treatment of any kind before thyroid surgery. This sequence originates from a male donor with papillary thyroid cancer or a benign thyroid nodule (not recorded which). Some clones in this sample may be carry-over from other donors' samples. Sequencing was carried out using blood.

Here the CDR3 DNA reads TGTGCCAGTAGTATAGCCTCAGGACCCGATAGCAATCAGCCCCAGCATTTT. Translated: CASSIASGPDSNQPQHF. This sequence joins TRBV19 and TRBJ1-5, with no clear D. The CDR3 contains 17 residues. Trimming took 1 base from V and 0 from J, leaving 13 bases between them. Germline CDR1 and CDR2: LNHDA and SQIVND (reference sequence).